This T cell receptor beta chain appears in the sequencing data of a study of blood T cell repertoires in COVID-19. This clone turned up a few times. The Seattle patients joined while their infection was active and were tracked longitudinally afterward. Using immunoSEQ multiplex PCR, the repertoire was profiled, and TCRdb retains in-frame clones only, with some absent. The table shows tens of thousands of clones, with more than 85% occurring only once. Germline V gives CDR1 SGHKS, CDR2 YYEKEE (reference sequence). With 1 base removed from V and 8 bases from J, the gap between germline ends came to 7 bases. The CDR3 consists of 13 residues.

This chain uses TRBV5-5 with TRBJ1-6; no reliable D call. Sequencing input: peripheral blood. The receptor was derived from a man aged 35 to 55 with COVID-19, enrolled during active disease. The CDR3 reads CASSLQGDSPLHF. CDR3 sequence (DNA): TGTGCCAGCAGCTTGCAAGGAGATTCACCCCTCCACTTT.